The 32 T cell receptor beta chains below come from one sample, sequenced in a study of shared T cell receptors in the human thymus. Using immunoSEQ multiplex PCR, the repertoire was profiled, and TCRdb retains in-frame clones only, with some absent. Among roughly 700,000 clones listed, more than 75% were seen once. This same sample was also taken into another study, of human thymus T cells.

The sequenced sample was thymocytes. The receptors come from a boy under three years old with a congenital heart defect.

The chain combines TRBV6-5 with TRBJ1-4; D not certain. This CDR3 is built from 12 residues. Germline V lookup: CDR1 MNHEY, CDR2 SVGAGI. Between the trimmed V and J ends, which lost 8 bases and 4 bases, there was a span of 8 bases. For the CDR3, the DNA is TGTGCCAGCTGTTCGGGTAATGAAAAACTGTTTTTT. Translated: CASCSGNEKLFF.

The rearrangement uses TRBV15 and TRBJ1-5; TRBD1 aligns across 7 bases. The J segment lost 1 base and the V segment lost 2 bases, leaving 2 bases of the junction unmatched. CDR3 length: 15 amino acids. Germline assignment: CDR1 LNHNV and CDR2 YYDKDF (reference sequence). The CDR3 loop reads CATSRLDRSNQPQHF. The DNA of the CDR3 is TGTGCCACCAGCAGACTGGACAGGAGCAATCAGCCCCAGCATTTT.

The genes are TRBV5-1 and TRBJ2-5; tentatively, D is TRBD2 (6 bases). Germline assignment: CDR1 SGHRS and CDR2 YFSETQ. The CDR3 consists of 16 residues. V was shortened by 1 base and J by 1 base, with 14 bases between the two germline ends. CDR3 sequence: CASSLTPGLGQETQYF. In nucleotides, the CDR3 is TGCGCCAGCAGCTTGACACCGGGACTGGGCCAAGAGACCCAGTACTTC.

This chain connects TRBV18 to TRBJ2-2; 8 positions match TRBD1. The trim removed 6 bases at V and 2 bases at J, leaving 2 bases unmatched. The germline V gene encodes CDR1 KGHSH and CDR2 LQKENI. CDR3 size: 14 residues. In DNA form, the CDR3 reads TGTGCCAGCTCTGACAGGGGAAACACCGGGGAGCTGTTTTTT. This sequence encodes CASSDRGNTGELFF.

This clone has just one count. The CDR3 sequence: CASSPGWGTGFNRGYTF. The CDR3 nucleotides are TGTGCCAGCAGTCCCGGGTGGGGGACAGGGTTTAATAGAGGCTACACCTTC. The chain is built from TRBV27 and TRBJ1-2; 9 bases align to TRBD1. Germline-derived CDR1 and CDR2 are MNHEY and SMNVEV (reference sequence). V shed 5 bases and J 8 bases; nucleotides not matched to a gene: 18. The CDR3 has 17 residues.

The chain employs TRBV7-8 and TRBJ2-7, with 10 bases matching TRBD2. The CDR3 extends over 16 amino acids. V was clipped by 1 base and J by 3 bases; unmatched bases: 6. Germline-derived CDR1 and CDR2 are SGHVS and FQNEAQ. The CDR3 DNA follows: TGTGCCAGCAGCTTAGGAGGACTAGCGGTCGACTACGAGCAGTACTTC. Translation: CASSLGGLAVDYEQYF.

This chain uses TRBV4-3 with TRBJ2-1; D unresolved. The CDR3 sequence is 16 residues long. From germline, CDR1 is LGHNA and CDR2 YSLEER. V lost 0 bases, J lost 4 bases, and 13 bases lay in between. The chain's CDR3 is CASSQDSSVRYNEQFF. The CDR3, as DNA: TGCGCCAGCAGCCAAGATTCAAGCGTGAGATACAATGAGCAGTTCTTC.

As for this clone: The sample contains more than one DNA sequence encoding this CDR3. The chain employs TRBV20-1 and TRBJ1-2; unclear D gene. This CDR3 spans 10 amino acids. Germline CDR1 reads DFQATT; CDR2 reads SNEGSKA (reference sequence). V was cut by 6 bases and J by 1 base, with 3 bases left in between. The CDR3 DNA is TGCAGTGCGAGTAACTATGGCTACACCTTC. Its translation is CSASNYGYTF.

The chain links TRBV6-5 to TRBJ1-4, with D possibly being TRBD1 (6 bases). Germline CDR1 is MNHEY and CDR2 is SVGAGI. Trimming shortened V by 5 bases and J by 4 bases, and 11 bases separated the two germline ends. This CDR3 has 14 residues. In DNA form, the CDR3 reads TGTGCCAGCAGTGCCGGACAGCTTAATGAAAAACTGTTTTTT. It yields the protein CASSAGQLNEKLFF.

This clone came up a few times. CDR3 nucleotide sequence: TGTGCCAGCAGTTACCGCGGGAGGCCTTCCTACAATGAGCAGTTCTTC. Translating gives CASSYRGRPSYNEQFF. The chain joins TRBV6-5 to TRBJ2-1; 8 nucleotides agree with TRBD2. The CDR3 loop spans 16 amino acids. Germline trimming cut 2 bases from V and 1 base from J; bases unmatched to any gene: 4. Germline CDR1 is MNHEY and CDR2 is SVGAGI.

The chain joins TRBV9 to TRBJ2-7; perhaps TRBD2 as D (5 bases). The V end was cut by 4 bases, the J end by 2 bases, with 19 bases between. The V gene's germline CDR1 is SGDLS and CDR2 YYNGEE. CDR3 size: 16 residues. CDR3 loop: CASSPLEAEHTYEQYF. Written as DNA, the CDR3 is TGTGCCAGCAGCCCCCTGGAAGCGGAGCATACCTACGAGCAGTACTTC.

The chain has TRBV5-6 and TRBJ2-5, with D possibly matching TRBD2 (6 bases). Germline V gene data show CDR1 as SGHDT and CDR2 as YYEEEE. V lost 2 bases, J lost 2 bases, and 10 bases lay in between. The CDR3 consists of 14 residues. CDR3 DNA: TGTGCCAGCAGCTTTATAGCGGATCAAGAGACCCAGTACTTC. This sequence encodes CASSFIADQETQYF.

The V gene is TRBV21-1, the J gene TRBJ1-1; the table's D call, TRBD1, has no DNA check behind it. TRBV21-1 is annotated as a pseudogene. The CDR3 runs to 15 residues. Written as DNA, the CDR3 is TGTGCCAGCAGCAAAGCGCCGACATGGGCCACTGAAGCTTTCTTT. It translates to CASSKAPTWATEAFF.

The chain combines TRBV25-1 with TRBJ2-7; 10 positions match TRBD1. With V trimmed by 5 bases and J by 4 bases, 2 bases remained unmatched. The germline V gene has CDR1 MGHDK and CDR2 SYGVNS. CDR3 length: 13 residues. In DNA, the CDR3 is TGTGCCAGCAGTAGACAGGGGGCTTACGAGCAGTACTTC. This translates into CASSRQGAYEQYF.

The rearrangement links TRBV18 to TRBJ1-4; possible D gene TRBD1, 6 bases. Trimming stripped 2 bases from V and 8 bases from J, with 12 bases between. Per the germline V gene, CDR1 is KGHSH and CDR2 is LQKENI. This CDR3 is 14 amino acids long. CDR3 nucleotide sequence: TGTGCCAGCTCACCAGGGGGGGCTGGCGAAAAACTGTTTTTT. This translates into CASSPGGAGEKLFF.

Of note for this clone: The sample contains more than one DNA sequence encoding this CDR3. The V gene is TRBV4-2, the J gene TRBJ1-2, with 7 bases that match TRBD1. There are 13 residues in the CDR3. After removal of 1 base from V and 6 bases from J, the junction contained 2 bases not matched to a gene. Germline V lookup: CDR1 LGHNA, CDR2 YNFKEQ. CDR3: CASSQGQGDGYTF. CDR3 sequence (DNA): TGTGCCAGCAGCCAAGGACAGGGTGATGGCTACACCTTC.

This chain joins TRBV4-3 and TRBJ1-5; possibly TRBD1 for D (5 bases). Germline V gene sequence: CDR1 LGHNA, CDR2 YSLEER. The CDR3 runs to 14 residues. Trimming shortened V by 0 bases and J by 5 bases, and 8 bases separated the two germline ends. DNA of the CDR3: TGCGCCAGCAGCCAAGATCGCAGGGATCAGCCCCAGCATTTT. Translating it yields CASSQDRRDQPQHF.

The chain couples TRBV5-4 to TRBJ1-5; perhaps TRBD1 as D (5 bases). CDR3 size: 18 residues. The V end was cut by 1 base, the J end by 3 bases, with 20 bases between. Germline-derived CDR1 and CDR2 are SGHNT and YYREEE (reference sequence). CDR3 region: CASSLSLQGRKDNQPQHF. In nucleotides, the CDR3 is TGTGCCAGCAGCTTGTCTCTTCAGGGAAGGAAAGACAATCAGCCCCAGCATTTT.

The rearrangement links TRBV14 to TRBJ2-2; TRBD2 agrees at 7 bases. The CDR3 sequence is 16 residues long. Per the germline V gene, CDR1 is SGHDN and CDR2 is FVKESK. V dropped 4 bases and J dropped 1; count of bases not matched to a gene: 6. CDR3 sequence: CASSRLSGKNTGELFF. The CDR3 DNA reads as TGTGCCAGCAGCCGCCTCAGCGGGAAGAACACCGGGGAGCTGTTTTTT.

The rearrangement links TRBV29-1 to TRBJ2-1, with 10 bases matching TRBD2. Looked up from germline, CDR1 is SQVTM and CDR2 is ANQGSEA. The CDR3 sequence is 15 residues long. V was clipped by 1 base and J by 6 bases; unmatched bases: 6. CDR3 sequence reads: CSVEGRASGSNEQFF. The DNA of the CDR3 is TGCAGCGTTGAAGGACGGGCTAGCGGGAGCAATGAGCAGTTCTTC.

This chain links TRBV6-6 with TRBJ1-5, with D unresolved. V lost 3 bases, J lost 0 bases, and 6 bases lay in between. Germline V CDR1 and CDR2: MNHNY, SVGAGI (reference sequence). This CDR3 region has 14 residues. CDR3: CASSYPYSNQPQHF. Here the CDR3 DNA reads TGTGCCAGCAGTTATCCCTATAGCAATCAGCCCCAGCATTTT.

The chain uses TRBV29-1 and TRBJ2-5, with 10 bases identical to TRBD2. J gave up 5 bases and V 3 bases, and 12 bases lay outside the gene matches. The germline V gene encodes CDR1 SQVTM and CDR2 ANQGSEA. This CDR3 has 16 residues. CDR3 in amino acids: CSVDGGQREGWETQYF. The DNA of the CDR3 is TGCAGCGTTGATGGGGGCCAGCGGGAGGGATGGGAGACCCAGTACTTC.

This clone was detected only once. The rearrangement joins TRBV4-1 to TRBJ2-3; 8 bases are shared with TRBD2. The CDR3 is 17 amino acids. Germline V gene lookup returns CDR1 MGHRA and CDR2 YSYEKL. V trimming: 2 bases; J trimming: 3 bases; junction bases outside the gene matches: 10. This CDR3 is CASSQSPKAGVTDTQYF. The DNA of the CDR3 is TGCGCCAGCAGCCAATCGCCCAAAGCGGGAGTAACAGATACGCAGTATTTT.

J is TRBJ2-3 and V is TRBV18; 8 bases are a match to TRBD2. V shed 3 bases and J 1 base; nucleotides not matched to a gene: 6. Looked up from germline, CDR1 is KGHSH and CDR2 is LQKENI. CDR3 length: 16 residues. The CDR3 reads CASSPLLAGRTDTQYF. In DNA, the CDR3 is TGTGCCAGCTCACCGCTTCTAGCGGGCCGCACAGATACGCAGTATTTT. Supplemented by reference TRBV18 and TRBJ2-3, the full variable domain reads NAGVMQNPRHLVRRRGQEARLRCSPMKGHSHVYWYRQLPEEGLKFMVYLQKENIIDESGMPKERFSAEFPKEGPSILRIQQVVRGDSAAYFCASSPLLAGRTDTQYFGPGTRLTVL.

J is TRBJ1-2 and V is TRBV5-4; 7 positions agree with TRBD1. Germline V gene lookup returns CDR1 SGHNT and CDR2 YYREEE (reference sequence). The CDR3 contains 13 residues. The trim removed 5 bases at V and 2 bases at J, leaving 3 bases unmatched. CDR3 protein: CASRQGQNYGYTF. The CDR3 bases are TGTGCCAGCAGACAGGGACAGAACTATGGCTACACCTTC.

The chain links TRBV7-9 to TRBJ1-5; perhaps TRBD1 as D (5 bases). V lost 0 bases and J lost 5, with 17 bases in between. CDR3 length: 17 amino acids. Germline V gene sequence: CDR1 SEHNR, CDR2 FQNEAQ (reference sequence). The CDR3 loop reads CASSLAGRVEVDQPQHF. Written as DNA, the CDR3 is TGTGCCAGCAGCTTAGCTGGCAGGGTCGAAGTTGATCAGCCCCAGCATTTT.

This chain joins TRBV30 and TRBJ2-5; a weak D match, TRBD2 (7 bases). The CDR3 length is 15 residues. V was trimmed by 0 bases and J by 1 base, leaving 12 bases between them. The germline CDR1 and CDR2 sequences are GTSNPN and SVGIG (reference sequence). The CDR3, as DNA: TGTGCCTGGAGTGTACGAGGGGGGGCCCAAGAGACCCAGTACTTC. This encodes CAWSVRGGAQETQYF.

The chain is built from TRBV11-2 and TRBJ2-5, with 7 bases that match TRBD2. Germline lookup yields CDR1 SGHAT and CDR2 FQNNGV. There are 16 residues in the CDR3. V gave up 0 bases and J gave up 6 bases; unmatched junction bases: 10. DNA of the CDR3: TGTGCCAGCAGCTTAGATCAATTCGGGAGGAGTCAGACCCAGTACTTC. Translating it yields CASSLDQFGRSQTQYF. Combining the CDR3 with reference TRBV11-2 and TRBJ2-5 gives the whole variable domain EAGVAQSPRYKIIEKRQSVAFWCNPISGHATLYWYQQILGQGPKLLIQFQNNGVVDDSQLPKDRFSAERLKGVDSTLKIQPAKLEDSAVYLCASSLDQFGRSQTQYFGPGTRLLVL.

This sequence joins TRBV4-2 and TRBJ2-7; 14 bases fit TRBD2. With 4 bases clipped from V and 7 bases from J, the junction kept 12 bases outside the gene matches. Germline CDR1 and CDR2: LGHNA and YNFKEQ. This CDR3 has 17 amino acids. CDR3 amino acids: CASSPETSGRAIGEQYF. The CDR3 nucleotides are TGTGCCAGCAGCCCCGAGACTAGCGGGAGGGCGATAGGGGAGCAGTACTTC.

The CDR3 DNA sequence: TGTGCCAGCAGCTTGGCATTCTCTGGAAACACCATATATTTT. It codes for CASSLAFSGNTIYF. This chain joins TRBV5-5 and TRBJ1-3; D call uncertain. The CDR3 is made up of 14 amino acids. The V end was cut by 0 bases, the J end by 0 bases, with 4 bases between. Per the germline V gene, CDR1 is SGHKS and CDR2 is YYEKEE (reference sequence).

The gene calls are TRBV5-1 and TRBJ2-7; 7 bases agree with TRBD1. The CDR3 has 15 amino acids. Germline V gene data show CDR1 as SGHRS and CDR2 as YFSETQ. The V and J ends lost 5 bases and 0 bases, in that order; junction bases with no gene match: 8. CDR3 region: CASSQTGSSSYEQYF. For the CDR3, the DNA is TGCGCCAGCAGTCAGACAGGGTCCAGCTCCTACGAGCAGTACTTC.

J is TRBJ2-1 and V is TRBV2; 11 bases map to TRBD2. J gave up 9 bases and V 1 base, and 5 bases lay outside the gene matches. Germline CDR1 is SNHLY and CDR2 is FYNNEI. This CDR3 contains 15 residues. The CDR3 coding sequence is TGTGCCAGCAGTGAAGGACTAGCGGGATCGCGTGAGCAGTTCTTC. Translating it yields CASSEGLAGSREQFF.